This T cell receptor beta chain is from a study of cytomegalovirus exposure and HLA in healthy donors. The overall study: Tens of millions of unique TCRs from HLA-typed donors were held in an early release of data.

Study outcomes and limitations: Most TCRs appeared rarely, but some public TCRs recurred in many donors. Researchers reported in a later analysis that common viral pathogens appeared linked to several top clusters. CMV antigen specificity was confirmed in vitro for a few CMV-associated chains.

Use of 60 Vbeta and 13 Jbeta primers characterized the PCR. Using immunoSEQ multiplex PCR, the repertoire was profiled, and TCRdb retains in-frame clones only, with some absent. The sample lists about 170,000 clones; almost 80% were seen once. Trimming left V 1 base short and J 2 bases short, with 6 bases between. This CDR3 has 14 residues. Germline CDR1 reads SGHDN; CDR2 reads FVKESK. About this clone: The antigen is undetermined.

The sequence derives from a middle-aged man in good health and CMV-seropositive. The source material was PBMCs. J is TRBJ2-1 and V is TRBV14, with D uncertain. The CDR3 loop reads CASSQGHPYNEQFF. CDR3 nucleotide sequence: TGTGCCAGCAGCCAAGGTCATCCCTACAATGAGCAGTTCTTC.